These T cell receptor beta chains were read from a single sample in a study of shared clonotypes between healthy human individuals. Assay: immunoSEQ multiplex PCR; the TCRdb copy retains only in-frame clones and omits some. The sample lists 550,000 to 750,000 clones, 95% occurring once. Sequenced input: naive CD8+ T cells sorted from blood. The source is a woman aged 30 to 39 in good health. CDR3s include the opening cysteine and the closing phenylalanine or tryptophan. The D gene is left open where the match is weak. Clone size is stated in some rows and not others, as once, few, many or a class when expanded.

d_gene	v_gene	j_gene	abundance	CDR3aa	CDR3nt
TRBD2	TRBV11-2	TRBJ2-7	.	CASSFFGLAGVIEQYF	TGTGCCAGCAGCTTCTTCGGACTAGCGGGAGTGATAGAGCAGTACTTC
TRBD1	TRBV27	TRBJ1-5	.	CASRKGTGNQPQHF	TGTGCCAGCAGAAAAGGGACAGGCAATCAGCCCCAGCATTTT
.	TRBV11-3	TRBJ2-1	.	CASSFISHNEQFF	TGTGCCAGCAGCTTTATTAGCCACAATGAGCAGTTCTTC
.	TRBV2	TRBJ2-7	.	CASTISGLRSSYEQYF	TGTGCCAGCACTATCTCGGGACTCCGGAGCTCCTACGAGCAGTACTTC
.	TRBV28	TRBJ1-1	.	CASSQSSRQAEAFF	TGTGCCAGCAGTCAGTCCTCCCGACAGGCTGAAGCTTTCTTT
.	TRBV9	TRBJ2-5	.	CASSGIRDNLYQETQYF	TGTGCCAGCAGCGGGATCCGGGACAACCTGTACCAAGAGACCCAGTACTTC
.	TRBV7-9	TRBJ1-1	.	CASSLSGGTEAFF	TGTGCCAGCAGCTTATCGGGGGGCACTGAAGCTTTCTTT
TRBD1	TRBV6-6	TRBJ2-7	once	CASSYRQGEWDEQYF	TGTGCCAGCAGTTACAGACAGGGGGAATGGGACGAGCAGTACTTC
.	TRBV9	TRBJ2-1	once	CASSQWGNPYNEQFF	TGTGCCAGCAGCCAGTGGGGAAATCCCTACAATGAGCAGTTCTTC
TRBD1	TRBV5-1	TRBJ2-7	.	CASSRTGEGYEQYF	TGCGCCAGCAGCAGGACAGGGGAGGGTTACGAGCAGTACTTC
.	TRBV28	TRBJ2-1	.	CASSFSPGYSEYNEQFF	TGTGCCAGCAGTTTTTCCCCAGGGTATTCGGAGTACAATGAGCAGTTCTTC
.	TRBV7-9	TRBJ2-7	.	CASSASGQGHYEQYF	TGTGCCAGCAGCGCATCTGGGCAGGGCCACTACGAGCAGTACTTC
TRBD2	TRBV4-1	TRBJ2-1	once	CASSQVASGRDEQFF	TGCGCCAGCAGCCAAGTAGCTAGCGGGAGGGATGAGCAGTTCTTC
.	TRBV7-9	TRBJ1-2	.	CASSYQGRGNYGYTF	TGTGCCAGCAGCTATCAGGGGAGGGGTAACTATGGCTACACCTTC
.	TRBV19	TRBJ1-1	.	CASSPGLFNTEAFF	TGTGCCAGTAGCCCGGGACTGTTTAACACTGAAGCTTTCTTT
TRBD1	TRBV5-5	TRBJ2-1	.	CASSLGDRGRRDEQFF	TGTGCCAGCAGCTTGGGGGACAGGGGGCGCCGGGATGAGCAGTTCTTC
TRBD1	TRBV5-8	TRBJ2-7	.	CASSLPGQGAYEQYF	TGTGCCAGCAGCTTACCGGGACAGGGGGCCTACGAGCAGTACTTC
.	TRBV10-2	TRBJ2-7	.	CASREAYEQYF	TGCGCCAGCAGAGAGGCGTACGAGCAGTACTTC
.	TRBV28	TRBJ2-5	.	CASRGEETQYF	TGTGCCAGCAGGGGAGAAGAGACCCAGTACTTC
.	TRBV5-6	TRBJ2-2	once	CASSLGGDTGELFF	TGTGCCAGCAGTCTTGGAGGGGACACCGGGGAGCTGTTTTTT
.	TRBV7-9	TRBJ1-2	.	CASSLQTKSNYGYTF	TGTGCCAGCAGCTTACAGACAAAATCTAACTATGGCTACACCTTC
.	TRBV6-1	TRBJ2-7	.	CASSEGRSYEQYF	TGTGCCAGCAGTGAGGGACGGTCGTACGAGCAGTACTTC
.	TRBV6-1	TRBJ1-5	.	CASSAGPQHF	TGTGCCAGCAGTGCGGGGCCCCAGCATTTT
TRBD2	TRBV29-1	TRBJ2-1	.	CSVPGTSGWGEQFF	TGCAGCGTTCCCGGGACTAGCGGGTGGGGGGAGCAGTTCTTC
.	TRBV9	TRBJ1-1	once	CASSAAGTSEAFF	TGTGCCAGCAGCGCAGCCGGGACCTCTGAAGCTTTCTTT
TRBD1	TRBV28	TRBJ2-7	.	CASSRLRGLGNDEQYF	TGTGCCAGCAGCCGCCTCAGGGGGCTGGGTAATGACGAGCAGTACTTC
.	TRBV2	TRBJ2-7	.	CASSEARAFSYEQYF	TGTGCCAGCAGTGAAGCTAGGGCCTTCTCCTACGAGCAGTACTTC
.	TRBV28	TRBJ2-3	.	CASSFTWETQYF	TGTGCCAGCAGCTTTACATGGGAGACGCAGTATTTT
TRBD2	TRBV9	TRBJ2-3	.	CASSPRTSARMSTDTQYF	TGTGCCAGCAGCCCCCGGACTAGCGCCAGAATGAGCACAGATACGCAGTATTTT
.	TRBV25-1	TRBJ1-3	.	CASTGKKGRDSGNTIYF	TGTGCCAGCACCGGAAAAAAAGGACGGGACTCTGGAAACACCATATATTTT
.	TRBV9	TRBJ2-7	.	CASSSDGYEQYF	TGTGCCAGCAGTTCCGACGGGTACGAGCAGTACTTC
.	TRBV5-6	TRBJ2-7	once	CASSSGRSYEQYF	TGTGCCAGCAGCTCGGGCAGGTCCTACGAGCAGTACTTC
.	TRBV28	TRBJ2-1	.	CASTLGGEGENNEQFF	TGTGCCAGCACCCTTGGGGGGGAGGGGGAGAACAATGAGCAGTTCTTC
.	TRBV7-2	TRBJ2-4	.	CASSLEGWGAKNIQYF	TGTGCCAGCAGCTTAGAGGGCTGGGGAGCCAAAAACATTCAGTACTTC
.	TRBV11-2	TRBJ2-3	.	CASSLSDTQYF	TGTGCCAGCAGCTTATCAGATACGCAGTATTTT